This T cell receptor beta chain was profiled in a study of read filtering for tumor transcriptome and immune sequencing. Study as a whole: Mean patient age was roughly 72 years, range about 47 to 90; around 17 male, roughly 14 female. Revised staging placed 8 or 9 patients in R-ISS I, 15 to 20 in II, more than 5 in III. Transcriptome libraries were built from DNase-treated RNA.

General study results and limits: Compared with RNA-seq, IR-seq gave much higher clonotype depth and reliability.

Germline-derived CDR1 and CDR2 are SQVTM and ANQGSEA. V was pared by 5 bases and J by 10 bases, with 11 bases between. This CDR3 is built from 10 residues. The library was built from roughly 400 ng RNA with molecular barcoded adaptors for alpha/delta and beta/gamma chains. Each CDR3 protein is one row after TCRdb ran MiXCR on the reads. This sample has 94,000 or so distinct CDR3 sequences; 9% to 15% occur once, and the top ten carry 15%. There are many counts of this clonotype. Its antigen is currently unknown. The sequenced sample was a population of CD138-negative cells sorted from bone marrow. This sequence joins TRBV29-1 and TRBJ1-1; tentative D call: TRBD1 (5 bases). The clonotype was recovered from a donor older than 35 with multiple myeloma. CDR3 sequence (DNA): TGCAGCGTTCGGGCGGGGGGAGCTTTCTTT. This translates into CSVRAGGAFF.